The clone carrying this T cell receptor beta chain showed up just once. The record originates from a study of control samples from healthy donors and cancer patients. The repertoire was sequenced with immunoSEQ multiplex PCR; TCRdb's copy has only in-frame clones and lacks some. The sample records more than 90,000 clones, around 89% being singletons. Specimen: blood. This clonotype was sampled from a man aged 30 to 39 in good health.

The CDR3 region has the DNA TGCAGCGTTGAGGGGGCGAGCTATGGCTACACCTTC. Its translation: CSVEGASYGYTF. V and J are TRBV29-1 and TRBJ1-2; D might be TRBD1 (6 bases). The CDR3 runs 12 residues. Trimming removed 3 bases from V and 4 bases from J, with 9 bases in between. Germline-derived CDR1 and CDR2 are SQVTM and ANQGSEA.